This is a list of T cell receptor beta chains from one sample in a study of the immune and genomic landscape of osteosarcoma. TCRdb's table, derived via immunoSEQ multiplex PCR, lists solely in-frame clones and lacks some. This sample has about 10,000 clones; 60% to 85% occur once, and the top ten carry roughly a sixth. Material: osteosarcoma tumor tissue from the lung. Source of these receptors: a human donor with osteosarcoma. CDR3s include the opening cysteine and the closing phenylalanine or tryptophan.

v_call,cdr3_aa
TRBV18,CASSPSYNSPLHF
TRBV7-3,CASSLTTVKRDTQYF
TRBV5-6,CASSLQGSYEQYF
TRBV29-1,CSAYGARNTEAFF
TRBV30,CAWGTGSRQPQHF
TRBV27,CASSLSRYSNQPQHF
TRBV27,CASSKGGASGYTF
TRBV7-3,CASSPGGHTRPLF
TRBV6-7,CASRKTGRNQPQHF
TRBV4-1,CASSQDGSSMSADTQYF
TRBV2,CASAEGNRKLFF
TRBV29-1,CSAAGQGGFVNEQFF
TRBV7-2,CASSYRGQSNEQFF
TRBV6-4,CASSEGTGGNEQFF
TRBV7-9,CASSLEAGGPAGQYF
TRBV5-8,CASSLLNNYGYTF
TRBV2,CASRNMGLAGGETQYF
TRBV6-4,CASSALAGGGELFF
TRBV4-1,CASSRTLNTEAFF
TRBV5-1,CASKRDLYNEQFF
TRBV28,CASSSATPSGPRDTQYF
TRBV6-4,CASSELGGSGDEQFF
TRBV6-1,CASSEWGGDGYTF
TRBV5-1,CASSLQYNEQFF
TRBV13,CASSLVREGHPGELFF
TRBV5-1,CASSLTSGITDTQYF